Listed here is a single TCR beta chain. This CDR3 is built from 19 residues. CDR1 SGHKS and CDR2 YYEKEE come from the germline V gene (reference sequence). V was clipped by 1 base and J by 0 bases; unmatched bases: 8. This sample stems from a study of shared clonotypes between healthy human individuals. Clones were sequenced by immunoSEQ multiplex PCR, and TCRdb holds only the in-frame ones, with some missing. This table holds approximately 1.9 million clones, around 95% found once. CD45RO-negative, CCR7-positively selected cells formed the naive CD8 fraction, excluding terminally differentiated effector memory CD45RA+ cells. Recent vaccinations or acute infections were absent in the healthy HIV-negative adult donors. Each sample came from a Caucasian adult donor living in Nashville, Tennessee.

The clonotype was recovered from a man between 18 and 29 years old in good health. Some clones in this sample may be carry-over from other donors' samples. The sample consisted of naive CD8+ T cells from PBMCs. The V and J genes are TRBV5-5 and TRBJ2-4, with 12 bases aligning to TRBD2. CDR3 region: CASSLSASGREIAKNIQYF. The CDR3 DNA follows: TGTGCCAGCAGCTTGTCGGCTAGCGGGAGGGAAATAGCCAAAAACATTCAGTACTTC.